This TCR beta chain was identified during a study of blood T cell repertoires in COVID-19. Study details: COVID-19 samples collected from the United States, Italy and Spain covered acute and convalescent phases. Sources were T cells, B-cell-depleted T cells, or PBMCs; the material itself was cDNA or gDNA.

The CDR3 has 15 amino acids. The V gene end was trimmed by 5 bases and the J gene end by 1 base; junction bases not matched to a gene: 5. Per germline, CDR1 MNHEY and CDR2 SVGEGT. Per the original methods: Estimates of nucleated cell counts were drawn from the amplification of reference gene primers. Measured with immunoSEQ multiplex PCR; TCRdb has only the in-frame clones, and not every one. From that table come the V and J calls and clone size; the DNA was used to work out D and trimming. The sample includes around 130,000 clones, about four fifths of them seen just once. Sample: peripheral blood. The chain has TRBV6-2 or TRBV6-3 and TRBJ1-5, with 7 bases lining up with TRBD1. The sequence was collected from a human donor in a cohort sampled during active COVID-19. CDR3 DNA sequence: TGTGCCAGCAGTAAAGACAGGGCGAGCAATCAGCCCCAGCATTTT. Amino acids: CASSKDRASNQPQHF.